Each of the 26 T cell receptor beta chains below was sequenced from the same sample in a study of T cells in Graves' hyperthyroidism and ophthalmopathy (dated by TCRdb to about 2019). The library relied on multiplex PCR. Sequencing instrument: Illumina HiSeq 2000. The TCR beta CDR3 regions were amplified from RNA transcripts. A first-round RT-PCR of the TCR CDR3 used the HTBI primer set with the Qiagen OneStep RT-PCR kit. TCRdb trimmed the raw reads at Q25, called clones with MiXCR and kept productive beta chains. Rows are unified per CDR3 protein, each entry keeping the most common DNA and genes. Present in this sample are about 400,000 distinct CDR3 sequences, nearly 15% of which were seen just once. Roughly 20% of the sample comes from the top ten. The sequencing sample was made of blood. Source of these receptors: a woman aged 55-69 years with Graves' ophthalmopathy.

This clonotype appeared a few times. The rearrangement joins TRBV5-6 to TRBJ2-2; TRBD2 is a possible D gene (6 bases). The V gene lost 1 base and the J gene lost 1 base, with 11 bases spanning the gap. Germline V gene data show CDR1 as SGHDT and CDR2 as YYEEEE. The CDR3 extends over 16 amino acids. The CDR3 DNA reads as TGTGCCAGCAGCTTGTTAGGAGGGAGGAACACCGGGGAGCTGTTTTTT. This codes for CASSLLGGRNTGELFF.

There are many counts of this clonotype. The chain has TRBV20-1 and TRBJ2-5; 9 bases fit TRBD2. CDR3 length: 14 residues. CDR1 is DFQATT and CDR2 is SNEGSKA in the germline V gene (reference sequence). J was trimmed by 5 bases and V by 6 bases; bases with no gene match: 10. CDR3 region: CSAPAGGVDETQYF. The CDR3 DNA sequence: TGCAGTGCCCCAGCGGGAGGAGTTGACGAGACCCAGTACTTC.

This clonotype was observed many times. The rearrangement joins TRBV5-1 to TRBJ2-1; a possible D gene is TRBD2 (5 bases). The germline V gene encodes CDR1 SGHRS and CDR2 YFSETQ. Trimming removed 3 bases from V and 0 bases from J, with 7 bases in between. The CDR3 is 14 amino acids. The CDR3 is CASSWESSYNEQFF. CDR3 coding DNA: TGCGCCAGCAGCTGGGAGAGCTCCTACAATGAGCAGTTCTTC.

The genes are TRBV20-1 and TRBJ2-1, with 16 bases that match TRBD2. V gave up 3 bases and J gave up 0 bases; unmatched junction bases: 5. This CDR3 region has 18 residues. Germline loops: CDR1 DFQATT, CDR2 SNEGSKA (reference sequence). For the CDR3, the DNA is TGCAGTGCTAGGCCGGGACTAGCGGGAGGGAGCTCCTACAATGAGCAGTTCTTC. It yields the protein CSARPGLAGGSSYNEQFF.

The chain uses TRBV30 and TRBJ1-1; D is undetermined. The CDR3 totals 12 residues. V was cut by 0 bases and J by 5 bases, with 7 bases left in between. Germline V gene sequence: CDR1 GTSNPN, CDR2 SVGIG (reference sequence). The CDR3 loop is CAWSVLETEAFF. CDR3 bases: TGTGCCTGGAGTGTACTGGAAACTGAAGCTTTCTTT.

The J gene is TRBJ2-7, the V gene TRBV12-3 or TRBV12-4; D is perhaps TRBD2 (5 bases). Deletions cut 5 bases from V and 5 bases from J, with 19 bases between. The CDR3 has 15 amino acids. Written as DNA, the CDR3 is TGTGCCAGCAGTGCCCCCCCCCACGGAGGCCACGAGCAGTACTTC. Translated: CASSAPPHGGHEQYF.

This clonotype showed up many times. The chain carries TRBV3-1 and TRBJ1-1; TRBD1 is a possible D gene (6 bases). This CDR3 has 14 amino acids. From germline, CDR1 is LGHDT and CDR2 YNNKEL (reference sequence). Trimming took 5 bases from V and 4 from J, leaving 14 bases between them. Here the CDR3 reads CASSWRPGVTEAFF. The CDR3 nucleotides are TGTGCCAGCAGCTGGCGGCCAGGGGTCACTGAAGCTTTCTTT.

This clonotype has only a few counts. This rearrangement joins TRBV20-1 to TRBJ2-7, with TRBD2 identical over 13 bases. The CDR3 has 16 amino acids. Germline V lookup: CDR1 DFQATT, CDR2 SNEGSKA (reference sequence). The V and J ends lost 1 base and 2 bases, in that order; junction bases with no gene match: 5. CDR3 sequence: CSARGLAGGRPYEQYF. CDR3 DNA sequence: TGCAGTGCTAGAGGACTAGCGGGAGGCCGTCCCTACGAGCAGTACTTC.

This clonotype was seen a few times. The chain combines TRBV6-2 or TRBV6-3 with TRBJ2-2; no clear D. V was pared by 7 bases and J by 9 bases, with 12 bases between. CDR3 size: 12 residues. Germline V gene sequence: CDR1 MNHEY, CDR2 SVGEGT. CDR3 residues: CASTDPPRELFF. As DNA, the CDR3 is TGTGCCAGCACCGACCCTCCCCGGGAGCTGTTTTTT.

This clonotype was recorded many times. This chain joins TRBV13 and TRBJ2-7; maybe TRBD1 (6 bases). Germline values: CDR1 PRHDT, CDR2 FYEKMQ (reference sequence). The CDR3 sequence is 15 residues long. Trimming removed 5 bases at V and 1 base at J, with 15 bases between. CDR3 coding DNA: TGTGCCAGCAGCACGACTGGACAGCCATCCTACGAGCAGTACTTC. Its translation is CASSTTGQPSYEQYF.

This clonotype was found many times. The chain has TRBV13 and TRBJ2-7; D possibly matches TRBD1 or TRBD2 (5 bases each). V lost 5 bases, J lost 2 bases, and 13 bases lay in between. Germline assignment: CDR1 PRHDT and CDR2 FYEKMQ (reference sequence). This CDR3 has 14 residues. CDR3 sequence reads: CASSTRDHPYEQYF. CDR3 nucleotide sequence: TGTGCCAGCAGCACACGGGACCACCCCTACGAGCAGTACTTC.

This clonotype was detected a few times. The CDR3 sequence is CASSPGTSGDEQYF. In DNA form, the CDR3 reads TGTGCCAGCAGCCCCGGGACTAGCGGTGACGAGCAGTACTTC. The chain employs TRBV12-3 or TRBV12-4 and TRBJ2-7; 11 bases map to TRBD2. The CDR3 spans 14 residues. V trimming: 6 bases; J trimming: 5 bases; junction bases outside the gene matches: 6.

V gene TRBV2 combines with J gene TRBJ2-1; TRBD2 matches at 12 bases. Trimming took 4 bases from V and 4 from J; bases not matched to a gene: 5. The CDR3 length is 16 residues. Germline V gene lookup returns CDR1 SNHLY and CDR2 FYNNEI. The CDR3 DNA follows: TGTGCCAGCAGTGGGACTAGCGGGAAAAAGTACAATGAGCAGTTCTTC. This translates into CASSGTSGKKYNEQFF. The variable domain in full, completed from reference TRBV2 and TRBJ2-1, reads EPEVTQTPSHQVTQMGQEVILRCVPISNHLYFYWYRQILGQKVEFLVSFYNNEISEKSEIFDDQFSVERPDGSNFTLKIRSTKLEDSAMYFCASSGTSGKKYNEQFFGPGTRLTVL.

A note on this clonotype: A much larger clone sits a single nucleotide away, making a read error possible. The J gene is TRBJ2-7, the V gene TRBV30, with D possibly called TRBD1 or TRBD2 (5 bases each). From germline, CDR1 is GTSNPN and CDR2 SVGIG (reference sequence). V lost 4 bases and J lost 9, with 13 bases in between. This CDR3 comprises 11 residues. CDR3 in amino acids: CAWTGLSGQYF. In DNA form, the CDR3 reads TGTGCCTGGACAGGGTTGAGCGGGCAGTACTTC.

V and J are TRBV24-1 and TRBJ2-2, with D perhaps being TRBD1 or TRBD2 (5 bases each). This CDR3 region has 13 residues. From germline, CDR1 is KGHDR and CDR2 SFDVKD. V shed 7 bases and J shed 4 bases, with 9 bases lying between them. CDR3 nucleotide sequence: TGTGCCACCAGCTCAGGGAGCACCGGGGAGCTGTTTTTT. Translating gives CATSSGSTGELFF.

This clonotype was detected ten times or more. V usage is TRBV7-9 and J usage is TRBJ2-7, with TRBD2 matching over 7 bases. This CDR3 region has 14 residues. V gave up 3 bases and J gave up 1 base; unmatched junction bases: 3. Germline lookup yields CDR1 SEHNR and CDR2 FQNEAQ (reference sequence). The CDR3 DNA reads TGTGCCAGCAGCTTGGGGACTAAATCCTACGAGCAGTACTTC. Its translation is CASSLGTKSYEQYF.

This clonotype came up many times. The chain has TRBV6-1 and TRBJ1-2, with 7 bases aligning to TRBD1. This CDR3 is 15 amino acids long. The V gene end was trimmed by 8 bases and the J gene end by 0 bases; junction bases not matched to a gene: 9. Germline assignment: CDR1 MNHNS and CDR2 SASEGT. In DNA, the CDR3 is TGTGCCAGCCAGGGAAGGGACAGTACTAACTATGGCTACACCTTC. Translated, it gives CASQGRDSTNYGYTF.

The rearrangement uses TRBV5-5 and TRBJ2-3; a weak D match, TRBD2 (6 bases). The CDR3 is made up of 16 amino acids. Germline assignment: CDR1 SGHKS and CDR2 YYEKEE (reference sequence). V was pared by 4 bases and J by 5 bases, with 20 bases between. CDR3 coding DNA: TGTGCCAGCAGCATAGGGACTTACTTGGCGGGAGATACGCAGTATTTT. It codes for CASSIGTYLAGDTQYF.

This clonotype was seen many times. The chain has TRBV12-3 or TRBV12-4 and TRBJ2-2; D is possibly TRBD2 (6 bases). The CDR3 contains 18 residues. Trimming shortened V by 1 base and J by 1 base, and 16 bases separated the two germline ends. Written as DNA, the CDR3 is TGTGCCAGCAGTTTAGAGGTTGGTAGCGGAGGGAACACCGGGGAGCTGTTTTTT. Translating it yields CASSLEVGSGGNTGELFF.

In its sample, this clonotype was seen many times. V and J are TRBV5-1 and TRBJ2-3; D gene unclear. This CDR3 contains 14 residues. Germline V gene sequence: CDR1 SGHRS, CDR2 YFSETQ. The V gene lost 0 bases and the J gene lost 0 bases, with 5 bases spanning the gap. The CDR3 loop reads CASSLGASTDTQYF. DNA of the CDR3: TGCGCCAGCAGCTTGGGGGCAAGCACAGATACGCAGTATTTT.

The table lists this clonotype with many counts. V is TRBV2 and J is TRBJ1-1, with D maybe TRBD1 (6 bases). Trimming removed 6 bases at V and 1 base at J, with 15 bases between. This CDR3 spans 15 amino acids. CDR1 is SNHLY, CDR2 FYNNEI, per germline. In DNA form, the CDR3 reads TGTGCCAGCAGGCCCACAGGGACGGGGAACACTGAAGCTTTCTTT. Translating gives CASRPTGTGNTEAFF.

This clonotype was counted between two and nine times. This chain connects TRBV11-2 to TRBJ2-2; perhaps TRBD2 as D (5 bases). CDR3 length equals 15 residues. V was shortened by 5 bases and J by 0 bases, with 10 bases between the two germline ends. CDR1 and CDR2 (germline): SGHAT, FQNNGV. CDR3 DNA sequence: TGTGCCAGCAGCCCTTGGGGAGCGAACACCGGGGAGCTGTTTTTT. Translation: CASSPWGANTGELFF.

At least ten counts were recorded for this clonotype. The CDR3: CASRVWGDNSYEQYF. Written as DNA, the CDR3 is TGTGCCAGCAGAGTTTGGGGGGACAATTCCTACGAGCAGTACTTC. The rearrangement joins TRBV12-3 or TRBV12-4 to TRBJ2-7; D might be TRBD1 or TRBD2, each matching 6 bases. Trimming pared 6 bases from V and 1 base from J, leaving 16 bases between. This CDR3 has 15 residues.

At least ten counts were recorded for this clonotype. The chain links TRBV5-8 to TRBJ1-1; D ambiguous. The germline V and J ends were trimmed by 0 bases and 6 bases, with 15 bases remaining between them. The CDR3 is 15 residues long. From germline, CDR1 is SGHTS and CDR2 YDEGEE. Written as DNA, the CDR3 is TGTGCCAGCAGCTTGGCCCGTGGGAGCGGCGCTGAAGCTTTCTTT. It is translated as CASSLARGSGAEAFF.

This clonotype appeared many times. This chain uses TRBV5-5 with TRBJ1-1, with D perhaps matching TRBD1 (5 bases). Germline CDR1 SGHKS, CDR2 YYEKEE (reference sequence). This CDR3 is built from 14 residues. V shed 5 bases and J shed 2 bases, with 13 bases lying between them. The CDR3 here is CASRTAQINTEAFF. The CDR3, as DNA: TGTGCCAGCAGGACAGCCCAAATTAACACTGAAGCTTTCTTT. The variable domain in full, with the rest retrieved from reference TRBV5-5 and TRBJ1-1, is DAGVTQSPTHLIKTRGQQVTLRCSPISGHKSVSWYQQVLGQGPQFIFQYYEKEERGRGNFPDRFSARQFPNYSSELNVNALLLGDSALYLCASRTAQINTEAFFGQGTRLTVV.

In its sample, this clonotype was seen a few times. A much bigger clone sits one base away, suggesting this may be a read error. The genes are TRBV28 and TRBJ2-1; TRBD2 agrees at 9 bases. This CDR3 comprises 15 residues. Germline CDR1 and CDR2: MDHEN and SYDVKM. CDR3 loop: CASKKTAGGLGEQSF. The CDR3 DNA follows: TGTGCCAGCAAAAAGACGGCGGGGGGGTTGGGGGAGCAGTCCTTC. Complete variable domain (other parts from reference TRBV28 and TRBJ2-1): DVKVTQSSRYLVKRTGEKVFLECVQDMDHENMFWYRQDPGLGLRLIYFSYDVKMKEKGDIPEGYSVSREKKERFSLILESASTNQTSMYLCASKKTAGGLGEQSFGPGTRLTVL.